This T cell receptor (beta chain) was identified in a study of blood T cell repertoires in COVID-19. Study in general: The samples span acute and convalescent COVID-19 from the United States, Italy and Spain. From T cells, B-cell-depleted T cells, or PBMCs came the material, which was cDNA or gDNA.

In the original processing: Amplification with reference gene primers provided the estimates of nucleated cell counts. Profiling relied on immunoSEQ multiplex PCR, and the TCRdb table lists in-frame clones only, not all of them. V, J and clone size were drawn from that table, and D and trimming were deduced from the DNA. This table has about 20,000 clones, 70% to 80% appearing once. The clonotype originates from a man of 80 years or more with acute or convalescent COVID-19. Sequencing used peripheral blood.

The CDR3 region has the DNA TGTGCCAGCGGCATCAGGGCCTACGAGCAGTACTTC. This gives the protein CASGIRAYEQYF. The rearrangement links TRBV7-8 to TRBJ2-7, with D perhaps TRBD1 (5 bases). CDR3 size: 12 residues. Germline V gene data show CDR1 as SGHVS and CDR2 as FQNEAQ. Trimming shortened V by 8 bases and J by 2 bases, and 10 bases separated the two germline ends.